These T cell receptor beta chains were read from a single sample in a study of blood T cell repertoires in COVID-19. Using immunoSEQ multiplex PCR, the repertoire was profiled, and TCRdb retains in-frame clones only, with some absent. The profile shows about 280,000 clones, approximately 90% of them singletons. Sequences were obtained from peripheral blood. These receptors came from a woman aged 30 to 39 with active or convalescent COVID-19. The CDR3 runs from the conserved cysteine through the conserved F or W. Clone size appears in some rows only: once, few, many, or a class for an expanded clone.

V gene	clone size	J gene	CDR3 protein
TRBV19	NA	TRBJ1-1	CASSWGRNTEAFF
TRBV4-2	NA	TRBJ1-4	CASSQVSVGTGLFATNEKLFF
TRBV1	NA	TRBJ2-1	CTSSQDTSSAGGQYNEQFF
TRBV24-1	once	TRBJ1-1	CATSDSRGERNTEAFF
TRBV7-2	NA	TRBJ2-3	CASSLGREGDTQYF
TRBV5-6	NA	TRBJ1-1	CASSLWSQGAFF
TRBV5-1	NA	TRBJ2-2	CASSYTGNTGELFF
TRBV7-3	NA	TRBJ2-3	CASSPTGGLATQYF
TRBV28	NA	TRBJ2-1	CASTDWRGGYNEQFF
TRBV27	NA	TRBJ2-7	CASSVTGYEQYF
TRBV3-1/TRBV3-2	once	TRBJ2-5	CASSQTGTSGGRGTQYF
TRBV7-2	NA	TRBJ1-4	CASSLGGGMFF
TRBV14	NA	TRBJ2-7	CASSQRGGYEQYF
TRBV18	NA	TRBJ1-6	CASSAGTGGGSYNSPLHF
TRBV30	NA	TRBJ2-2	CAWSRQNTGELFF
TRBV7-9	NA	TRBJ1-4	CASSSPGQGGEKLFF
TRBV28	NA	TRBJ2-5	CASSTAGGGETQYF
TRBV19	once	TRBJ2-7	CASSGGLTLSYEQYF
TRBV7-9	NA	TRBJ1-2	CASSLSGENYGYTF
TRBV9	NA	TRBJ2-3	CASSVGGGLADTQYF
TRBV5-4	NA	TRBJ1-1	CASSFSDFRGFRNTEAFF
TRBV4-1	NA	TRBJ2-3	CASSQDASESDTQYF
TRBV27	NA	TRBJ2-2	CASTPRPLNTGELFF
TRBV19	NA	TRBJ1-5	CASGRQGNQPQHF
TRBV7-3	NA	TRBJ2-1	CASSKSGGLNEQFF
TRBV5-1	NA	TRBJ1-2	CASSRTDREYGYTF
TRBV4-3	once	TRBJ2-3	CASSQGGPDTQYF
TRBV7-9	NA	TRBJ2-3	CASSFPLAGLADTQYF
TRBV7-9	NA	TRBJ2-5	CASSPVAGETQYF
TRBV7-2	once	TRBJ2-1	CASSLVSAAGEQFF
TRBV18	once	TRBJ1-5	CASAGWGVDQPQHF
TRBV19	few	TRBJ1-2	CASSIPGSNYGYTF
TRBV5-6	NA	TRBJ2-1	CASSSERGAYNEQFF
TRBV7-3	NA	TRBJ1-1	CASSLVTDTEAFF
TRBV7-3	NA	TRBJ2-3	CASSLRGGNTDTQYF
TRBV19	NA	TRBJ1-2	CASTTTGFANYGYTF
TRBV5-1	NA	TRBJ2-2	CASSLLGGRTGELFF
TRBV5-6	NA	TRBJ1-4	CASRLGTATNEKLFF
TRBV10-3	NA	TRBJ2-1	CAISEGGDYNEQFF
TRBV27	NA	TRBJ2-1	CASSWTGGEDEQFF
TRBV4-3	NA	TRBJ1-4	CASSQEGAVGEKLFF
TRBV25-1	NA	TRBJ1-1	CASSEGYRLNTEAFF
TRBV27	few	TRBJ2-7	CASSPQGVHSYEQYF
TRBV29-1	NA	TRBJ1-3	CSASSQAPGNTIYF
TRBV3-1/TRBV3-2	few	TRBJ1-1	CASSQERPQGTTEAFF
TRBV4-1	NA	TRBJ2-1	CASSQDLTSNLSSYNEQFF
TRBV5-6	NA	TRBJ1-4	CASSLTGALTLLHEKLFF
TRBV7-2	NA	TRBJ1-6	CASSLGTGVNSPLHF
TRBV12-3/TRBV12-4	NA	TRBJ2-2	CASTNRFGELFF